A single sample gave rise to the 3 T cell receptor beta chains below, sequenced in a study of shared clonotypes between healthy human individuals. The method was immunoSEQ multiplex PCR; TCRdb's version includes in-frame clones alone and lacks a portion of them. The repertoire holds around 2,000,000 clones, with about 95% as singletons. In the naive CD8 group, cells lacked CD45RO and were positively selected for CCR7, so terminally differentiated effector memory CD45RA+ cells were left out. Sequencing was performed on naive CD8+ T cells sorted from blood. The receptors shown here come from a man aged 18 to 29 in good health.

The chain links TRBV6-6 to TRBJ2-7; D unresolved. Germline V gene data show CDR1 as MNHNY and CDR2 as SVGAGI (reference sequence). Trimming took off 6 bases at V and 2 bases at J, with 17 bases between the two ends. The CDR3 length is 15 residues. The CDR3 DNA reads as TGTGCCAGCAGGGGCGGCTTCCTCCTACCCTACGAGCAGTACTTC. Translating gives CASRGGFLLPYEQYF.

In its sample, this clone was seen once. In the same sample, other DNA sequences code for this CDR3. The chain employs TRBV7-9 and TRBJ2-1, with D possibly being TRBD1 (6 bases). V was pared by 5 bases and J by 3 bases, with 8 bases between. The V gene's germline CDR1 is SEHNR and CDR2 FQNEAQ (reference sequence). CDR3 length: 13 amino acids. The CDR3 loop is CASSQGGYNEQFF. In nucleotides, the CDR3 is TGTGCCAGCAGCCAAGGGGGCTACAATGAGCAGTTCTTC.

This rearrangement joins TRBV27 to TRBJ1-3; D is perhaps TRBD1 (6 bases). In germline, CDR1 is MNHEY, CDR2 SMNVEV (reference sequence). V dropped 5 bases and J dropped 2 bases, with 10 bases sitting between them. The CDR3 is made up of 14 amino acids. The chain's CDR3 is CASSEDSAGNTIYF. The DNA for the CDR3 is TGTGCCAGCAGTGAGGACAGTGCTGGAAACACCATATATTTT.